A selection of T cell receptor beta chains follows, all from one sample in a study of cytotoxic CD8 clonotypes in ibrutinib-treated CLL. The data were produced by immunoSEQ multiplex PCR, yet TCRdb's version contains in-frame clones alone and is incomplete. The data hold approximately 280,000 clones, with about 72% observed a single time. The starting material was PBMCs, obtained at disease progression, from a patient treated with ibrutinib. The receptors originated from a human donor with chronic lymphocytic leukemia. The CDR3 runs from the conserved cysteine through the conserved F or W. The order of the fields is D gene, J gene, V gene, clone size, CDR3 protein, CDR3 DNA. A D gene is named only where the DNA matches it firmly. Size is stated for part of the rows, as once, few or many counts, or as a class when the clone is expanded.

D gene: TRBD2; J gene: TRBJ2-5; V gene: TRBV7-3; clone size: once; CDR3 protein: CASSPKGGRAEGTQYF; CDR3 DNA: TGTGCCAGCAGCCCCAAAGGAGGGAGGGCCGAGGGGACCCAGTACTTC
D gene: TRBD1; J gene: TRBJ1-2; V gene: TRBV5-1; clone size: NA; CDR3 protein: CASSLDRGNYGYTF; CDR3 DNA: TGCGCCAGCAGCCTAGACAGGGGAAACTATGGCTACACCTTC
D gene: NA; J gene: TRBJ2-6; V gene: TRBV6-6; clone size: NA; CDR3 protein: CASSRTGRGANVLTF; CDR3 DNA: TGTGCCAGCAGTCGTACAGGGCGCGGGGCCAACGTCCTGACTTTC
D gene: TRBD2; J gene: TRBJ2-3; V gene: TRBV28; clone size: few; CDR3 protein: CASGLTGLASDF; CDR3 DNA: TGTGCCAGCGGATTGACGGGACTAGCCTCGGATTTT
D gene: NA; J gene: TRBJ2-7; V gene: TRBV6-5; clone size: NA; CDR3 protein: CASSYSLGRGSYEQYF; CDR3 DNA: TGTGCCAGCAGTTACTCGTTGGGCAGGGGCTCCTACGAGCAGTACTTC
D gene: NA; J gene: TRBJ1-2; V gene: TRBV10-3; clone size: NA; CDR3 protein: CAISDGGYGYTF; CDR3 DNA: TGTGCCATCAGTGACGGAGGGTACGGCTACACCTTC
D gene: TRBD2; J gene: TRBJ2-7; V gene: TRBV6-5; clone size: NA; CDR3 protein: CASSAPSGSSYEQYF; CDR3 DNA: TGTGCCAGCAGTGCACCTAGCGGGAGTTCCTACGAGCAGTACTTC
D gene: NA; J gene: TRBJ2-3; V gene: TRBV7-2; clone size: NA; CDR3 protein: CASSLERHTDTQYF; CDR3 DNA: TGTGCCAGCAGCTTAGAACGACACACAGATACGCAGTATTTT
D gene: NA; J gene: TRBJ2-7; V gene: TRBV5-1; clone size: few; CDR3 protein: CASSWLGYEQYF; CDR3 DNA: TGCGCCAGCAGCTGGTTGGGGTACGAGCAGTACTTC
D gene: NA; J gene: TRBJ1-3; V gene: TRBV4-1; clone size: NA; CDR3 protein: CASSQVSWDISSGNTIYF; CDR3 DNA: TGCGCCAGCAGCCAAGTTAGTTGGGACATAAGCTCTGGAAACACCATATATTTT
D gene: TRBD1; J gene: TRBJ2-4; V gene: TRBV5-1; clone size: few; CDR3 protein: CASSYGTGGENIQYF; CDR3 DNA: TGCGCCAGCAGCTACGGGACAGGGGGCGAAAACATTCAGTACTTC
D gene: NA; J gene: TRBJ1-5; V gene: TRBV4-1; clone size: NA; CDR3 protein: CASSSTADSNQPQHF; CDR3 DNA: TGCGCCAGCAGCTCAACAGCGGATAGCAATCAGCCCCAGCATTTT
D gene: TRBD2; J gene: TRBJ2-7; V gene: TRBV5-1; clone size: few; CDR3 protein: CASSLADSGRAYEQYF; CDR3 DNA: TGCGCCAGCAGCTTGGCCGATAGCGGGAGGGCCTACGAGCAGTACTTC
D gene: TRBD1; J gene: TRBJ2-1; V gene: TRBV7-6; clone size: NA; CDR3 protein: CASSPKTDRGFYEQFF; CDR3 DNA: TGTGCCAGCAGCCCCAAAACTGACAGGGGGTTCTATGAGCAGTTCTTC
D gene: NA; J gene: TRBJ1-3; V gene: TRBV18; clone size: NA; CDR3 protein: CASSPLNSGNTIYF; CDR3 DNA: TGTGCCAGCTCACCCCTCAACTCTGGAAACACCATATATTTT
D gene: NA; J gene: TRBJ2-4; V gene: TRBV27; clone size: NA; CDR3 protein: CASSSSRDKLTPGIIAQNIQYF; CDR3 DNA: TGTGCCAGCAGTTCCTCCCGGGACAAATTAACTCCGGGAATAATAGCGCAAAACATTCAGTACTTC
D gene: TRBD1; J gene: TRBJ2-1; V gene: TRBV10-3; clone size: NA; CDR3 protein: CAIRGDRGDYNEQFF; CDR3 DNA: TGTGCCATCAGAGGTGACAGGGGGGACTACAATGAGCAGTTCTTC
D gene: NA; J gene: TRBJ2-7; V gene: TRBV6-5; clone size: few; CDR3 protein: CASRPGDTYEQYF; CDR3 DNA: TGTGCCAGCAGGCCAGGGGACACCTACGAGCAGTACTTC
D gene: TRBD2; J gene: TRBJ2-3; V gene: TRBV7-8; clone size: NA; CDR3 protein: CASSPRTSGHTDTQYF; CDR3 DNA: TGTGCCAGCAGCCCGCGGACTAGCGGACACACAGATACGCAGTATTTT
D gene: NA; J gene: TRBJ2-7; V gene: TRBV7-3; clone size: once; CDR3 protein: CASSLALAGEQYF; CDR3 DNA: TGTGCCAGCAGCCTTGCCCTGGCTGGCGAGCAGTACTTC
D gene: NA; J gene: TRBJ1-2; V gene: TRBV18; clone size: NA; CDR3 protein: CASSPKQGWGYGYTF; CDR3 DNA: TGTGCCAGCTCACCAAAACAGGGTTGGGGCTATGGCTACACCTTC
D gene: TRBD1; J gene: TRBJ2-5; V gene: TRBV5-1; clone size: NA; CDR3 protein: CASSFNRGRRETQYF; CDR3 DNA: TGCGCCAGCAGCTTTAACAGGGGGCGCCGGGAGACCCAGTACTTC
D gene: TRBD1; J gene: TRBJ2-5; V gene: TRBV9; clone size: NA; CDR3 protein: CASSVTGGAKTQYF; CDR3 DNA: TGTGCCAGCAGCGTTACAGGGGGCGCGAAGACCCAGTACTTC
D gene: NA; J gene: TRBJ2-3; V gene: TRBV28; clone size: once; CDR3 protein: CASIPGSVTDTQYF; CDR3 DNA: TGTGCCAGCATTCCCGGGTCAGTCACAGATACGCAGTATTTT
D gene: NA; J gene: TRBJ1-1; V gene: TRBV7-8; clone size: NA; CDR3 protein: CASSLERWVAEAFF; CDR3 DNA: TGTGCCAGCAGCTTAGAGCGTTGGGTCGCTGAAGCTTTCTTT
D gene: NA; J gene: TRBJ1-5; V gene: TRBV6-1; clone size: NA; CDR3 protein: CASTPVAGRATQHF; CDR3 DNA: TGTGCCAGCACCCCTGTGGCCGGTAGGGCGACCCAGCATTTT
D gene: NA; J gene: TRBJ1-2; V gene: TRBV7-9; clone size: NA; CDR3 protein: CASSHGWGEGYTF; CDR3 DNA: TGTGCCAGCAGCCACGGGTGGGGCGAAGGCTACACCTTC
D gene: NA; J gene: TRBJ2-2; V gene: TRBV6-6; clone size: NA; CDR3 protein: CASSYHLGELFF; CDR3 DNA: TGTGCCAGCAGTTACCATCTCGGGGAGCTGTTTTTT
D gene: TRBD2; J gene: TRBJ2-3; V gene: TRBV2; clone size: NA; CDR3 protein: CASSAQRGVTDTQYF; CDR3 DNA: TGTGCCAGCAGTGCTCAGCGGGGGGTCACAGATACGCAGTATTTT
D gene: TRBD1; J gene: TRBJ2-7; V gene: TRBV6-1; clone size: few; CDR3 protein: CASSEREVQGVYEQYF; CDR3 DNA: TGTGCCAGCAGTGAAAGAGAAGTACAGGGGGTCTACGAGCAGTACTTC
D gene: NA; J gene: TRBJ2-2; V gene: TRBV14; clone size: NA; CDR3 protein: CASSQDLQGVGELFF; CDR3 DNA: TGTGCCAGCAGCCAAGATTTACAAGGAGTCGGGGAGCTGTTTTTT
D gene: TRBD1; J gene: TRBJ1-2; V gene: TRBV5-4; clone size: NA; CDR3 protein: CASSLDRGHDYGYTF; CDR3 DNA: TGTGCCAGCAGCTTGGACAGGGGGCATGACTATGGCTACACCTTC
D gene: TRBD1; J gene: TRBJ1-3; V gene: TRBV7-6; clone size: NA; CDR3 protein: CASSPRTGDSGNTIYF; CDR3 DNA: TGTGCCAGCAGCCCACGGACAGGAGACTCTGGAAACACCATATATTTT
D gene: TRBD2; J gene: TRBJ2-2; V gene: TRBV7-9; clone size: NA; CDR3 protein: CASSRLSGGASTGELFF; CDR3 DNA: TGTGCCAGCAGCCGTCTAAGCGGGGGGGCCTCCACCGGGGAGCTGTTTTTT
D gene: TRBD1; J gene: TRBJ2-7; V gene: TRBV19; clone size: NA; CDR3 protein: CASSTGQGIPYEQYF; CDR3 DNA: TGTGCCAGTAGTACTGGACAGGGAATTCCATACGAGCAGTACTTC
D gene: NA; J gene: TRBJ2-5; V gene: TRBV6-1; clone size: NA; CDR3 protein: CASTGTALIQETQYF; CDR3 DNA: TGTGCCAGCACCGGGACGGCCCTGATCCAAGAGACCCAGTACTTC
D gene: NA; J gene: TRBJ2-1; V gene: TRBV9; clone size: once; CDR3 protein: CASSGEFDNEQFF; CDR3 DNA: TGTGCCAGCAGTGGGGAATTCGACAATGAGCAGTTCTTC
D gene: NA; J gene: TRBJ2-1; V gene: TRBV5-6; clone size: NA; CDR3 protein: CASSLDTGGGPQFF; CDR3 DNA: TGTGCCAGCAGCTTGGATACTGGAGGGGGTCCGCAGTTCTTC
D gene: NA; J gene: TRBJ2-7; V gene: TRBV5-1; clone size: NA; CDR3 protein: CASSLEAVSYEQYF; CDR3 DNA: TGCGCCAGCAGCTTGGAAGCGGTTTCTTACGAGCAGTACTTC
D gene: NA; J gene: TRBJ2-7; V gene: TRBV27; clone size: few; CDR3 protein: CAHLAYEQYF; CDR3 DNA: TGTGCTCATTTAGCGTACGAGCAGTACTTC
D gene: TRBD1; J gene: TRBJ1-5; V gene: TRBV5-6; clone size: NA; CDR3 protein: CASSFSDRGNQPQHF; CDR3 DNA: TGTGCCAGCAGCTTCTCGGACAGGGGAAATCAGCCCCAGCATTTT
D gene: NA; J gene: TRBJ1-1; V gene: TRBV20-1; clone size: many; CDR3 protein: CSASYGPAAFF; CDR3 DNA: TGCAGTGCTAGCTACGGGCCGGCTGCTTTCTTT
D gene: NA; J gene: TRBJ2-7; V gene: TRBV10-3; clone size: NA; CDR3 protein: CAIRDLGGPNEQYF; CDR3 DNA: TGTGCCATCAGGGACCTCGGAGGGCCTAACGAGCAGTACTTC
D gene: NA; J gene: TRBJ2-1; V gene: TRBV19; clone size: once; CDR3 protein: CASSIRAGLSYNEQFF; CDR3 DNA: TGTGCCAGTAGTATCAGGGCGGGACTGTCCTACAATGAGCAGTTCTTC
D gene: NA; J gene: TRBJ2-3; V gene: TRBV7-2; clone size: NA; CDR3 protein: CASSCHRDFCTDTQYF; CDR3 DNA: TGTGCCAGCAGCTGTCACCGGGACTTCTGCACAGATACGCAGTATTTT
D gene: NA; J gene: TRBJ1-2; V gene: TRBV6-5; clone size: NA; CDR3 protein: CASSFVEGVGYTF; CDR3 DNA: TGTGCCAGCAGTTTCGTCGAGGGTGTTGGCTACACCTTC
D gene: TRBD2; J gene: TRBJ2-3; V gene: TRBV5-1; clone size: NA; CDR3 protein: CASSPSGRFADTQYF; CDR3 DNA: TGCGCCAGCAGTCCTAGCGGGAGGTTTGCAGATACGCAGTATTTT
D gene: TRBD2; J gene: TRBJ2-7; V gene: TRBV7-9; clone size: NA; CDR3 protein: CASSSRRGLAGGSEQYF; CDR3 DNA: TGTGCCAGCAGCTCCCGCCGGGGACTAGCGGGGGGAAGCGAGCAGTACTTC
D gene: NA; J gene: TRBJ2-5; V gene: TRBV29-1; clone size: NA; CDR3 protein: CSATEETQYF; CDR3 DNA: TGCAGCGCCACCGAAGAGACCCAGTACTTC
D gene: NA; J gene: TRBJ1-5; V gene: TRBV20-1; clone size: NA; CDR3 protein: CSAKDQPQHF; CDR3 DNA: TGCAGTGCTAAGGATCAGCCCCAGCATTTT
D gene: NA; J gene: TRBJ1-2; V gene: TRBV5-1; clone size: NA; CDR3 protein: CASSLVGFNYGYTF; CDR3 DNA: TGCGCCAGCAGCTTGGTAGGGTTTAACTATGGCTACACCTTC
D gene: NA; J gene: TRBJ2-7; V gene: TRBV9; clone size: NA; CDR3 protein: CASSLGGPYEQYF; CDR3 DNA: TGTGCCAGCAGCCTGGGGGGACCCTACGAGCAGTACTTC
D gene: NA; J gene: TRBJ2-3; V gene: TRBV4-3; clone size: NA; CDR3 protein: CASSQDRLDSQYF; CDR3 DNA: TGCGCCAGCAGCCAAGATCGACTAGACTCGCAGTATTTT